These 21 T cell receptor beta chains originate from one sample sequenced in a study of immune characteristics of hereditary and idiopathic chronic pancreatitis. The pancreas tissue came from patients undergoing total pancreatectomy with islet autotransplantation. The protocol was immunoSEQ multiplex PCR, while the TCRdb copy is restricted to in-frame clones and leaves out a portion. The table includes about 6,000 clones, roughly 68% detected once. Source material: pancreas tissue with hereditary chronic pancreatitis. These receptors were taken from a human donor with chronic pancreatitis.

In regard to this clone: This sample also contains other DNA sequences that code for the same CDR3. V usage is TRBV6-1 and J usage is TRBJ2-3; 12 positions agree with TRBD2. The V gene's germline CDR1 is MNHNS and CDR2 SASEGT. V gave up 2 bases and J gave up 4 bases; unmatched junction bases: 1. CDR3 length: 15 residues. CDR3 nucleotides: TGTGCCAGCAGTGAACTAGCGGGGGGGCCAGATACGCAGTATTTT. It translates to CASSELAGGPDTQYF.

The chain employs TRBV27 and TRBJ2-2; D is perhaps TRBD2 (6 bases). Germline lookup yields CDR1 MNHEY and CDR2 SMNVEV (reference sequence). CDR3 length equals 16 residues. V was shortened by 7 bases and J by 0 bases, with 15 bases between the two germline ends. The CDR3 reads CASTDYSGANTGELFF. The CDR3 bases are TGTGCCAGCACAGATTATTCGGGGGCGAACACCGGGGAGCTGTTTTTT.

The sample holds a few counts of this clone. The chain couples TRBV6-4 to TRBJ2-2; TRBD2 is a possible D gene (5 bases). CDR3 length: 13 amino acids. From germline, CDR1 is MRHNA and CDR2 SNTAGT. The germline V and J ends were trimmed by 2 bases and 4 bases, with 5 bases remaining between them. CDR3 sequence reads: CASSDTSTGELFF. CDR3 coding DNA: TGTGCCAGCAGTGACACTAGCACCGGGGAGCTGTTTTTT.

The chain recombines TRBV6-5 with TRBJ1-2; D gene ambiguous. The CDR3 is 14 residues long. V shed 3 bases and J shed 6 bases, with 14 bases lying between them. CDR1 and CDR2 from the germline V gene are MNHEY and SVGAGI. The CDR3 sequence: CASSYERGTNGYTF. The CDR3 nucleotides read TGTGCCAGCAGTTATGAGCGGGGTACGAATGGCTACACCTTC.

This clone was detected only once. V usage is TRBV14 and J usage is TRBJ1-2; tentatively, D is TRBD1 (5 bases). Germline CDR1 SGHDN, CDR2 FVKESK. The CDR3 runs 13 residues. Deletions cut 4 bases from V and 4 bases from J, with 10 bases between. The DNA of the CDR3 is TGTGCCAGCAGCCCGGGGGTTAGCTATGGCTACACCTTC. As protein: CASSPGVSYGYTF. Full variable domain (missing parts from reference TRBV14 and TRBJ1-2): EAGVTQFPSHSVIEKGQTVTLRCDPISGHDNLYWYRRVMGKEIKFLLHFVKESKQDESGMPNNRFLAERTGGTYSTLKVQPAELEDSGVYFCASSPGVSYGYTFGSGTRLTVV.

This chain links TRBV4-3 with TRBJ1-2; D not resolved. V was pared by 1 base and J by 1 base, with 10 bases between. The CDR3 runs to 15 residues. Germline V gene sequence: CDR1 LGHNA, CDR2 YSLEER. CDR3 nucleotides: TGCGCCAGCAGCCAAGCCAGGCAGGTTAACTATGGCTACACCTTC. Translation gives CASSQARQVNYGYTF.

The rearrangement joins TRBV5-5 to TRBJ2-2; tentative D call: TRBD1 (5 bases). CDR1 is SGHKS, CDR2 YYEKEE, per germline (reference sequence). The CDR3 has 15 amino acids. Trimming took 4 bases from V and 7 from J, leaving 17 bases between them. The CDR3 sequence: CASSGHPGSIGELFF. The CDR3 DNA reads TGTGCCAGCAGCGGCCACCCAGGGTCAATCGGGGAGCTGTTTTTT.

This rearrangement joins TRBV7-2 to TRBJ2-7; the match to TRBD2 covers 14 bases. The CDR3 contains 17 residues. The V segment lost 1 base and the J segment 5 bases; nucleotides outside the gene matches: 7. The germline CDR1 and CDR2 sequences are SGHTA and FQGNSA. For the CDR3, the DNA is TGTGCCAGCAGCTTAGGGGGACTAGCGGGGGCCGGGGACGAGCAGTACTTC. It specifies CASSLGGLAGAGDEQYF.

The chain recombines TRBV4-2 with TRBJ1-1; a possible D gene is TRBD1 (5 bases). The V end lost 0 bases, the J end lost 3 bases, and 20 bases lay between the germline ends. Germline V gives CDR1 LGHNA, CDR2 YNFKEQ. The CDR3 is 18 amino acids. CDR3 DNA: TGTGCCAGCAGCCAAGATATTCCCTCGGGGGGGATCCACACTGAAGCTTTCTTT. Translating it yields CASSQDIPSGGIHTEAFF.

The CDR3 protein is CASSRSTGTGGNEQFF. CDR3 DNA sequence: TGCGCCAGCAGTCGAAGTACCGGGACAGGGGGGAATGAGCAGTTCTTC. The chain is built from TRBV4-3 and TRBJ2-1; 11 nucleotides line up with TRBD1. The CDR3 loop spans 16 amino acids. The trim removed 6 bases at V and 7 bases at J, leaving 11 bases unmatched. Germline CDR1 LGHNA, CDR2 YSLEER.

V usage is TRBV4-3 and J usage is TRBJ2-1, with D possibly matching TRBD2 (5 bases). This CDR3 spans 17 amino acids. The ends were cut back, 1 base at V and 3 bases at J, with 16 bases in the middle. Germline loops: CDR1 LGHNA, CDR2 YSLEER. The CDR3, as DNA: TGCGCCAGCAGCCAAGTTTTAGACTACGAGGGCTACAATGAGCAGTTCTTC. This sequence encodes CASSQVLDYEGYNEQFF.

The chain links TRBV7-9 to TRBJ2-7; the D call may be TRBD1 or TRBD2 (5 bases each). The germline gives CDR1 SEHNR, CDR2 FQNEAQ (reference sequence). This CDR3 spans 12 amino acids. Trimming left V 6 bases short and J 7 bases short, with 13 bases between. CDR3 sequence reads: CASSRDEGEQYV. The CDR3 DNA follows: TGTGCCAGCAGTCGGGACGAAGGAGAGCAGTACGTC.

CDR3: CASSTRERVTEAFF. DNA for the CDR3: TGTGCCAGCAGTACCAGGGAAAGGGTAACTGAAGCTTTCTTT. This sequence joins TRBV6-5 and TRBJ1-1; D might be TRBD1 (5 bases). The germline V gene encodes CDR1 MNHEY and CDR2 SVGAGI. V dropped 5 bases and J dropped 5 bases, with 15 bases sitting between them. CDR3 length: 14 amino acids.

J is TRBJ1-6 and V is TRBV3-1 (or the pseudogene TRBV3-2); D perhaps matches TRBD1 (6 bases). Trimming pared 5 bases from V and 7 bases from J, leaving 12 bases between. The length of the CDR3 is 14 residues. From germline, CDR1 is LGHDT and CDR2 YNNKEL (reference sequence). The CDR3 region has the DNA TGTGCCAGCAGCAACAGGGAACCAAATTCACCCCTCCACTTT. Translation gives CASSNREPNSPLHF.

The chain uses TRBV6-5 and TRBJ1-3, with D hard to call. CDR1 is MNHEY, CDR2 SVGAGI, per germline. This CDR3 has 14 amino acids. The V and J ends lost 8 bases and 0 bases respectively, with 11 bases between them. In nucleotides, the CDR3 is TGTGCCAGCTCCCTAGACTCCTCTGGAAACACCATATATTTT. It encodes CASSLDSSGNTIYF.

This chain links TRBV7-2 with TRBJ1-3; D not resolved. CDR3 size: 14 residues. Looked up from germline, CDR1 is SGHTA and CDR2 is FQGNSA. Trimming shortened V by 3 bases and J by 2 bases, and 8 bases separated the two germline ends. The CDR3 sequence: CASSLKGTGNTIYF. CDR3 coding DNA: TGTGCCAGCAGCTTGAAAGGGACTGGAAACACCATATATTTT.

This clone appeared a few times. The chain uses TRBV5-1 and TRBJ2-5; D uncertain. The germline V gene encodes CDR1 SGHRS and CDR2 YFSETQ. This CDR3 region has 15 residues. V lost 0 bases and J 5 bases, leaving 14 bases between the germline ends. Written as DNA, the CDR3 is TGCGCCAGCAGCTTGGGCCTAAGTCCCGGGGAGACCCAGTACTTC. Translated: CASSLGLSPGETQYF.

The table lists this clone with a count of one. This same CDR3 is encoded by further DNA sequences in the sample. CDR3 residues: CAWSWGVSGGAYEQYF. The CDR3 coding sequence is TGTGCCTGGAGTTGGGGGGTTAGCGGGGGGGCCTACGAGCAGTACTTC. J is TRBJ2-7 and V is TRBV30, with 11 positions matching TRBD2. V lost 2 bases to trimming and J lost 2 bases; unmatched junction nucleotides: 8. CDR1 and CDR2 (germline): GTSNPN, SVGIG (reference sequence). This CDR3 comprises 16 residues.

The chain recombines TRBV9 with TRBJ2-3, with D hard to call. Looked up from germline, CDR1 is SGDLS and CDR2 is YYNGEE. This CDR3 is built from 14 residues. V gave up 3 bases and J gave up 6 bases, with 14 bases separating them. The CDR3 protein is CASSGTGLADTQYF. DNA of the CDR3: TGTGCCAGCAGCGGTACGGGCCTCGCGGATACGCAGTATTTT.

The V and J genes are TRBV4-2 and TRBJ2-7; D is unresolved. CDR1 LGHNA and CDR2 YNFKEQ come from the germline V gene. Trimming pared 0 bases from V and 5 bases from J, leaving 8 bases between. The CDR3 covers 13 residues. CDR3: CASSQDIRDEQYV. The CDR3 DNA is TGTGCCAGCAGCCAAGATATAAGGGACGAGCAGTACGTC.

There are a few counts of this clone. The chain has TRBV5-1 and TRBJ2-5; 8 bases line up with TRBD2. J lost 3 bases, V lost 1 base, and 8 bases had no gene match. Germline loops: CDR1 SGHRS, CDR2 YFSETQ. The length of the CDR3 is 16 residues. In nucleotides, the CDR3 is TGCGCCAGCAGCTTGTCTACGGGGGGGCCCGAAGAGACCCAGTACTTC. Its protein is CASSLSTGGPEETQYF.